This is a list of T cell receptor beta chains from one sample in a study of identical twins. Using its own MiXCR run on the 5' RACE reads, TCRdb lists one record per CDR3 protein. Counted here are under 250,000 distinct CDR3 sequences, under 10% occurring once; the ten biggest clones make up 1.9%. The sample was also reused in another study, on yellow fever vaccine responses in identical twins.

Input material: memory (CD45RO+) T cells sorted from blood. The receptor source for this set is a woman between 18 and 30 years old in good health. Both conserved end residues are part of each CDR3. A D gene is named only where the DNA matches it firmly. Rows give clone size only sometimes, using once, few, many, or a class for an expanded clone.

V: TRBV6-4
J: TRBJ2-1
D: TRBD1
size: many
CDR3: CASSPDRDYNEQFF
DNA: TGTGCCAGCAGCCCGGACAGGGACTACAATGAGCAGTTCTTC

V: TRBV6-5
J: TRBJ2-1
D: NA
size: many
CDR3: CASSYSGLLSGGEQFF
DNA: TGTGCCAGCAGTTACTCAGGACTCCTATCCGGGGGTGAGCAGTTCTTC

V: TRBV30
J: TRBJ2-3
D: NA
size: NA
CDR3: CAWSQPKVSTDTQYF
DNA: TGTGCCTGGAGTCAGCCGAAGGTCTCCACAGATACGCAGTATTTT

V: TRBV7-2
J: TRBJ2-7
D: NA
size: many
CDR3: CASSLDTASYEQYF
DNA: TGTGCCAGCAGCTTAGACACAGCCTCCTACGAGCAGTACTTC

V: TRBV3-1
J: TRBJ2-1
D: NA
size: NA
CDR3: CASSKRRADNEQFF
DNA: TGTGCCAGCAGCAAAAGGAGAGCCGACAATGAGCAGTTCTTC

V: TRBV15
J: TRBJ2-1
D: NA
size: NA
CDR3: CATSSGDPIGSRFF
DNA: TGTGCCACCAGCAGTGGGGACCCAATCGGGTCGCGGTTCTTC

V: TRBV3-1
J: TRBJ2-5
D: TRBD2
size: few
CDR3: CASSQDLRTSGGHKETQYF
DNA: TGTGCCAGCAGCCAAGATCTCCGGACTAGCGGGGGGCACAAAGAGACCCAGTACTTC

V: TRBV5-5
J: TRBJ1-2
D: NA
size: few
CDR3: CASSLQGRNYGYTF
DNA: TGTGCCAGCAGCTTGCAGGGTAGGAACTATGGCTACACCTTC

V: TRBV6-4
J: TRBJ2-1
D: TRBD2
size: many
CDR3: CASSERGENYNEQFF
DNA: TGTGCCAGCAGTGAACGGGGGGAAAACTACAATGAGCAGTTCTTC

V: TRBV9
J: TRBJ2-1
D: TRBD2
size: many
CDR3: CASSVGLAGGDNEQFF
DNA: TGTGCCAGCAGCGTAGGTCTAGCGGGGGGGGACAATGAGCAGTTCTTC

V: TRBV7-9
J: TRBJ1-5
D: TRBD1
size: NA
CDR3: CASSLAGDSGQPQHF
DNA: TGTGCCAGCAGCTTAGCGGGGGACAGCGGACAGCCCCAGCATTTT

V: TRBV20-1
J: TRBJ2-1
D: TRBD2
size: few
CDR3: CSAPMGTSGNNEQFF
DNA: TGCAGTGCCCCCATGGGAACTAGCGGGAACAATGAGCAGTTCTTC

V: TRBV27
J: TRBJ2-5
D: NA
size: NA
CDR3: CASSLLDGSKETQYF
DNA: TGTGCCAGCAGTTTATTGGATGGATCCAAAGAGACCCAGTACTTC

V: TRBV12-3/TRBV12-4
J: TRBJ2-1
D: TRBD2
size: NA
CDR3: CASSAGLAGGNEQFF
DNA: TGTGCCAGCAGCGCCGGACTAGCGGGAGGGAATGAGCAGTTCTTC

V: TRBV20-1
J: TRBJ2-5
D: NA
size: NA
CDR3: CSARVADYQETQYF
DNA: TGCAGTGCTAGAGTTGCGGATTACCAAGAGACCCAGTACTTC

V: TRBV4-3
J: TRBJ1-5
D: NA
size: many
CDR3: CASSPTLNQPQHF
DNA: TGCGCCAGCAGCCCGACGTTGAATCAGCCCCAGCATTTT

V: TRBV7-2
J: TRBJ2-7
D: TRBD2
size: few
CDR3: CASSPHGGLAGVEQYF
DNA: TGTGCCAGCAGCCCTCATGGCGGACTAGCGGGAGTCGAGCAGTACTTC

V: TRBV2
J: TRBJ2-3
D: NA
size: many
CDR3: CASSEQAVLSTDTQYF
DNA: TGTGCCAGCAGTGAACAGGCGGTGCTAAGCACAGATACGCAGTATTTT

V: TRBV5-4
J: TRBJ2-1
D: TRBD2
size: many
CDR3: CASSFGPSGGLSSYNEQFF
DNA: TGTGCCAGCAGCTTCGGTCCTAGCGGGGGCCTAAGCTCCTACAATGAGCAGTTCTTC

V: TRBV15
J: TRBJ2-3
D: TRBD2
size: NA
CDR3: CATSVTSGGPDTQYF
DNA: TGTGCCACCAGCGTGACTAGCGGGGGGCCTGATACGCAGTATTTT

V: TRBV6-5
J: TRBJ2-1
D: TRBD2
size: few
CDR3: CASSSLAGVINEQFF
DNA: TGTGCCAGCAGTTCACTAGCGGGAGTTATCAATGAGCAGTTCTTC

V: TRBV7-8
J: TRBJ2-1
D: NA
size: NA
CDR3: CASSLAQRMNEQFF
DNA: TGTGCCAGCAGCTTAGCACAAAGGATGAATGAGCAGTTCTTC

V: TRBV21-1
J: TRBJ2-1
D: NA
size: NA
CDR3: CASSKGPSEVPGSYNEQFF
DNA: TGTGCCAGCAGCAAAGGACCGAGTGAGGTTCCGGGCTCCTACAATGAGCAGTTCTTC

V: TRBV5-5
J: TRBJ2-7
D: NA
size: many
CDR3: CASSLVASDGYEQYF
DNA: TGTGCCAGCAGCTTGGTGGCTTCCGACGGCTACGAGCAGTACTTC

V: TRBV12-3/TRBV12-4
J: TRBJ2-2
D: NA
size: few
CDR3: CASSQLARELFF
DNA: TGTGCCAGCAGCCAACTAGCCCGGGAGCTGTTTTTT

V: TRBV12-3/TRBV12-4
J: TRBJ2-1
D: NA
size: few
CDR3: CASSPGITVGEQFF
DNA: TGTGCCAGCAGTCCCGGGATTACGGTGGGTGAGCAGTTCTTC

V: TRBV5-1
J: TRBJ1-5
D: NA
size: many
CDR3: CASSWGNNQPQHF
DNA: TGCGCCAGCAGCTGGGGAAACAATCAGCCCCAGCATTTT

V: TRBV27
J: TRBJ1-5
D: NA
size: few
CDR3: CASSLPHQPQHF
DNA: TGTGCCAGCAGTTTACCACATCAGCCCCAGCATTTT

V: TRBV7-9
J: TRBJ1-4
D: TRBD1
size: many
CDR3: CASSPGTANNEKLFF
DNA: TGTGCCAGCAGCCCGGGGACAGCCAATAATGAAAAACTGTTTTTT

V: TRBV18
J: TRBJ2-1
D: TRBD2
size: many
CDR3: CASSPSSSGGYNEQFF
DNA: TGTGCCAGCTCTCCCTCGTCTAGCGGGGGATACAATGAGCAGTTCTTC

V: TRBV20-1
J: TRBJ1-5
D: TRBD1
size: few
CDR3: CSARDVQGAPPSQHF
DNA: TGCAGTGCTAGAGATGTCCAGGGGGCTCCCCCGTCCCAGCATTTT

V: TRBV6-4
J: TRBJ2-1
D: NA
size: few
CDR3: CASSVAAANEQFF
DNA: TGTGCCAGCAGTGTGGCGGCGGCTAATGAGCAGTTCTTC

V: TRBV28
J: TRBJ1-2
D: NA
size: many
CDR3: CASRGQPDNYGYTF
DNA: TGTGCCAGCAGAGGACAGCCAGATAACTATGGCTACACCTTC

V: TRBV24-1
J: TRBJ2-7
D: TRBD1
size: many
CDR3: CATSDRGQGTEQYF
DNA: TGTGCCACCAGTGATCGTGGACAGGGGACCGAGCAGTACTTC

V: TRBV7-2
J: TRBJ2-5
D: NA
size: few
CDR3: CASSLARSGQETQYF
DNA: TGTGCCAGCAGCTTAGCCAGGAGCGGCCAAGAGACCCAGTACTTC

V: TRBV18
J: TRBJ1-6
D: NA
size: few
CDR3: CASSTVNSPLHF
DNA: TGTGCCAGCTCAACCGTTAATTCACCCCTCCACTTT

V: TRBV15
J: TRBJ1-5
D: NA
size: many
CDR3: CATSRDRRQPQHF
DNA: TGTGCCACCAGCAGAGATCGTCGCCAGCCCCAGCATTTT

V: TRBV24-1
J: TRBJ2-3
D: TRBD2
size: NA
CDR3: CATSDLRTSADTQYF
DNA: TGTGCCACCAGTGATTTGCGGACTAGCGCTGATACGCAGTATTTT

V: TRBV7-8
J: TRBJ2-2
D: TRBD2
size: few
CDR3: CASSRRLAGGTGELFF
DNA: TGTGCCAGCAGCCGTCGACTAGCGGGAGGTACCGGGGAGCTGTTTTTT

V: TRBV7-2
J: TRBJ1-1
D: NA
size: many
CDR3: CASSLLTETEAFF
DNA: TGTGCCAGCAGCCTACTTACGGAAACTGAAGCTTTCTTT